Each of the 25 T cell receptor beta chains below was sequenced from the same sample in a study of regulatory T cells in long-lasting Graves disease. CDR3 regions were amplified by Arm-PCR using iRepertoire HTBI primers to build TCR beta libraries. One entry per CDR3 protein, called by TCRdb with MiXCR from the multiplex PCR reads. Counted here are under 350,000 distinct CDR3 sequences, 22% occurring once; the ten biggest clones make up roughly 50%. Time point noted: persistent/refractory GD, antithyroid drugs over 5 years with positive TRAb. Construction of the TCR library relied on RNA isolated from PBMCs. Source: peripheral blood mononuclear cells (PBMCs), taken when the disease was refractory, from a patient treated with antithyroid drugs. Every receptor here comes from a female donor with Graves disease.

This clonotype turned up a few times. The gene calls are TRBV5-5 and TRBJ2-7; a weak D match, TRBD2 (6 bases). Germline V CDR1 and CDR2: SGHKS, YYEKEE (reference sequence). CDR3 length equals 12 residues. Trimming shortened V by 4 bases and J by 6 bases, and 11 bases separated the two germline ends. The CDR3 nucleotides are TGTGCCAGCAGCCTGCGGGACCCCGAGCAGTACTTC. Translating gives CASSLRDPEQYF.

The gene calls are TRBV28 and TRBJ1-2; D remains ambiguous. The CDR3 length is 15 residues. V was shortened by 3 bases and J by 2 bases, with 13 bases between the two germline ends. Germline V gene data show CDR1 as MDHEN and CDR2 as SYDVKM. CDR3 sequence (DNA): TGTGCCAGCAGTTTTAGACCTACCGGGAACTATGGCTACACCTTC. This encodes CASSFRPTGNYGYTF.

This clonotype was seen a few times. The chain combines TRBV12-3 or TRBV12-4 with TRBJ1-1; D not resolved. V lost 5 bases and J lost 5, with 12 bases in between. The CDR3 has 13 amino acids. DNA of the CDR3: TGTGCCAGCAGTCTGGGAAGTTGGACTGAAGCTTTCTTT. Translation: CASSLGSWTEAFF.

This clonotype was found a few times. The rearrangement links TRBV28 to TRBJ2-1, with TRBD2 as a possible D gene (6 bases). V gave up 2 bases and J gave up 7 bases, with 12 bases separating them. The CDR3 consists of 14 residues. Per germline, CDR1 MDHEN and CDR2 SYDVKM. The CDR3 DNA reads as TGTGCCAGCAGTTTACCGGGAGAGGTTAATGAGCAGTTCTTC. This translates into CASSLPGEVNEQFF.

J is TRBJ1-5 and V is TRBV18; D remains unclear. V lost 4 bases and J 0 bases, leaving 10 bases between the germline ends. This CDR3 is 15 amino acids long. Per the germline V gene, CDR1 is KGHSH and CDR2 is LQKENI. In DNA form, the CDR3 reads TGTGCCAGCTCACAGCTAGAGGGTAGCAATCAGCCCCAGCATTTT. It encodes CASSQLEGSNQPQHF.

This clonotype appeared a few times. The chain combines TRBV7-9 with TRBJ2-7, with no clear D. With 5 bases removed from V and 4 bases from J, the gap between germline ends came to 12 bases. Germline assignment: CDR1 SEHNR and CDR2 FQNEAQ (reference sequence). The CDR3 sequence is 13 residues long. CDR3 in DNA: TGTGCCAGCAGCCACGCCTCGAAGTACGAGCAGTACTTC. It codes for CASSHASKYEQYF. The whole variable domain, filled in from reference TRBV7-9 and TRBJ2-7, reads DTGVSQNPRHKITKRGQNVTFRCDPISEHNRLYWYRQTLGQGPEFLTYFQNEAQLEKSRLLSDRFSAERPKGSFSTLEIQRTEQGDSAMYLCASSHASKYEQYFGPGTRLTVT.

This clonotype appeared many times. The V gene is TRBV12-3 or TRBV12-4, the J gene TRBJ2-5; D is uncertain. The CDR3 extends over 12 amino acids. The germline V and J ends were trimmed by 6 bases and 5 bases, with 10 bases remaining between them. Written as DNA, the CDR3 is TGTGCCAGCAGCAGGACGCGGGAGACCCAGTACTTC. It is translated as CASSRTRETQYF.

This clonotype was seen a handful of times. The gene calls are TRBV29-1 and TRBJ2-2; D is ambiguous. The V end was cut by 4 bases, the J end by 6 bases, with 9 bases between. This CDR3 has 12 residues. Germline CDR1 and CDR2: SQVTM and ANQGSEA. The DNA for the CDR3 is TGCAGCGTTGGCGAAGGGTCCGGGGAGCTGTTTTTT. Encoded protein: CSVGEGSGELFF.

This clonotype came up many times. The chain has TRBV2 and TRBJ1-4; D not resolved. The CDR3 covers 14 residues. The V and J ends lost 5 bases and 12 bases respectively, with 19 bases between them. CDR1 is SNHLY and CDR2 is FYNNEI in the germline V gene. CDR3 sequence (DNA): TGTGCCAGCAGTCCGGGTGGAACTTTGACGGAACTGTTTTTT. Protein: CASSPGGTLTELFF.

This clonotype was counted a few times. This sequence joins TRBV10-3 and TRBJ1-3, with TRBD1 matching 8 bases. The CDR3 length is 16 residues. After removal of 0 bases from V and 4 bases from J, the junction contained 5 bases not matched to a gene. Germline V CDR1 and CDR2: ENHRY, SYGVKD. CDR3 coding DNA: TGTGCCATCAGTGAGTCCCTTGGACAGGGAGGAAACACCATATATTTT. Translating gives CAISESLGQGGNTIYF.

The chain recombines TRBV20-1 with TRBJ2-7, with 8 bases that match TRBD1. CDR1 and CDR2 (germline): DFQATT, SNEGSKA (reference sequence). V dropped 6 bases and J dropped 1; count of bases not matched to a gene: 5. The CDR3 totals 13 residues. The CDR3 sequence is CSAKDRVSYEQYF. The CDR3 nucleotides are TGCAGTGCAAAGGACAGGGTGTCCTACGAGCAGTACTTC.

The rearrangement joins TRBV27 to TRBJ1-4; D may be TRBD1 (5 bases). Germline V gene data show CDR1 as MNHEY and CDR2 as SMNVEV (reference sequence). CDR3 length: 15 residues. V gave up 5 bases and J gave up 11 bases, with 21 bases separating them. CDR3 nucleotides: TGTGCCAGCAGTCCCTCGCCCGGGGACTTGGGGAAACTGTTTTTT. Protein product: CASSPSPGDLGKLFF. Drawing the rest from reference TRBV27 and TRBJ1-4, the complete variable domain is EAQVTQNPRYLITVTGKKLTVTCSQNMNHEYMSWYRQDPGLGLRQIYYSMNVEVTDKGDVPEGYKVSRKEKRNFPLILESPSPNQTSLYFCASSPSPGDLGKLFFGSGTQLSVL.

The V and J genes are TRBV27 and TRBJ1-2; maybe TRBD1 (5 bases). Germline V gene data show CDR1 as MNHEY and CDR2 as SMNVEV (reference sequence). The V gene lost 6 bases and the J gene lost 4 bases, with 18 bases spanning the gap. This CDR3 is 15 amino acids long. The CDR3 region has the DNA TGTGCCAGCAGCCCCACCGAGGGGCTTGGCTATGGCTACACCTTC. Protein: CASSPTEGLGYGYTF.

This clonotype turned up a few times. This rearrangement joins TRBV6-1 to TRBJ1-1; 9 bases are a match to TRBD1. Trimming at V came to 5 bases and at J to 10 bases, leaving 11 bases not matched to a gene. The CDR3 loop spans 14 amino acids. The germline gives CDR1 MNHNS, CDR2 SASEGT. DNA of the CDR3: TGTGCCAGCAGTCCTCCGGGGACAGGGAGGGGAGCTTTCTTT. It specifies CASSPPGTGRGAFF.

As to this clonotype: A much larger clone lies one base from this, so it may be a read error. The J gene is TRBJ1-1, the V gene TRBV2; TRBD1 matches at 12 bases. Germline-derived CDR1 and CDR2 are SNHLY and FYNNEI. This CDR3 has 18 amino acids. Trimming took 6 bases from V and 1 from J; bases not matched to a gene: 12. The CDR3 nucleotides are TGTGCCAGCAGGCGGGGACAGGGGGCCGGTATATCGAACACTGAAGCTTTCTTT. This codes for CASRRGQGAGISNTEAFF. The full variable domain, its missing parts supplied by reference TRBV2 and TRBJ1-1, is EPEVTQTPSHQVTQMGQEVILRCVPISNHLYFYWYRQILGQKVEFLVSFYNNEISEKSEIFDDQFSVERPDGSNFTLKIRSTKLEDSAMYFCASRRGQGAGISNTEAFFGQGTRLTVV.

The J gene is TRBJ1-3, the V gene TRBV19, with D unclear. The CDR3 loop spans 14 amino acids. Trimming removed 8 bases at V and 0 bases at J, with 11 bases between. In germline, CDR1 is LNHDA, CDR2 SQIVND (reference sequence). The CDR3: CASSDWISGNTIYF. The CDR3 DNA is TGTGCCAGTTCCGACTGGATCTCTGGAAACACCATATATTTT.

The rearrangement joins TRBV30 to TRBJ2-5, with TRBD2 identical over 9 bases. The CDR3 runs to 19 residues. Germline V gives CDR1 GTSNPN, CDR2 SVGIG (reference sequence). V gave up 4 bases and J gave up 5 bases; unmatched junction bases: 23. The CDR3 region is CAWMGVPGREGASPETQYF. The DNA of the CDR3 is TGTGCCTGGATGGGGGTCCCTGGGCGGGAGGGAGCATCGCCCGAGACCCAGTACTTC.

The CDR3 DNA follows: TGCAGTGCGTACAGTAGCAATCAGCCCCAGCATTTT. It specifies CSAYSSNQPQHF. The V and J genes are TRBV20-1 and TRBJ1-5, with D unresolved. V lost 6 bases and J 0 bases, leaving 6 bases between the germline ends. From germline, CDR1 is DFQATT and CDR2 SNEGSKA (reference sequence). This CDR3 is built from 12 residues.

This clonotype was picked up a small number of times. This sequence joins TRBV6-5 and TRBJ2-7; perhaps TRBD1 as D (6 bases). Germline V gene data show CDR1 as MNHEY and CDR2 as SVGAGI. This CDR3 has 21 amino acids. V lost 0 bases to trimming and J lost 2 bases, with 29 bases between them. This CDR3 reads CASSYSFQGWGSLGAAYEQYF. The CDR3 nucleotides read TGTGCCAGCAGTTACTCGTTCCAGGGTTGGGGATCTCTGGGGGCAGCCTACGAGCAGTACTTC.

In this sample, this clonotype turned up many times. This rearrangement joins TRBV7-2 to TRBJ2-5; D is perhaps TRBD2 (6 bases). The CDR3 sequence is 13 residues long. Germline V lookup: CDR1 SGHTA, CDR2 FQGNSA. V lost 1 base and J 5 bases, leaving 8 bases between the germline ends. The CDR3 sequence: CASSLGGMETQYF. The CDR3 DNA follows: TGTGCCAGCAGCTTAGGCGGGATGGAGACCCAGTACTTC.

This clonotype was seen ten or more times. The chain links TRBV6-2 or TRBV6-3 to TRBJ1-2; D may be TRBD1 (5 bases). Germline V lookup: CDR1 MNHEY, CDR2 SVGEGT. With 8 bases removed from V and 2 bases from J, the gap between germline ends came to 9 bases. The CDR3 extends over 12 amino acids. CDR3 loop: CASLGANYGYTF. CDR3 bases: TGTGCCAGCCTCGGGGCGAACTATGGCTACACCTTC.

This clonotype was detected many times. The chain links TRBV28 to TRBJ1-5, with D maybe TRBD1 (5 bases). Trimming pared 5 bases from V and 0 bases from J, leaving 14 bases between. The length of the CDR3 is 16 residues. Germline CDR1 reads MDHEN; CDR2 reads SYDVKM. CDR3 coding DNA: TGTGCCAGCAGTGCCCTCTTAGGGGATAGCAATCAGCCCCAGCATTTT. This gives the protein CASSALLGDSNQPQHF.

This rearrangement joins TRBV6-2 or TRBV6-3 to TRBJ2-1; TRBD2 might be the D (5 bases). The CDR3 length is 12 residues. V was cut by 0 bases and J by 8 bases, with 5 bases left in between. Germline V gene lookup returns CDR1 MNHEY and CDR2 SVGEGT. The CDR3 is CASSYSRDEQFF. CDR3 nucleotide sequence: TGTGCCAGCAGTTACTCGAGGGATGAGCAGTTCTTC.

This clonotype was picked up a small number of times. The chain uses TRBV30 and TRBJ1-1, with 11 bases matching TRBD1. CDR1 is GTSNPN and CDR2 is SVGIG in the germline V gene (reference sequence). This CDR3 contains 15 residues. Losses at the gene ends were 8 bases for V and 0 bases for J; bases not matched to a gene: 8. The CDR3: CARGTGGAMNTEAFF. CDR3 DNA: TGTGCCCGAGGGACAGGGGGGGCCATGAACACTGAAGCTTTCTTT.

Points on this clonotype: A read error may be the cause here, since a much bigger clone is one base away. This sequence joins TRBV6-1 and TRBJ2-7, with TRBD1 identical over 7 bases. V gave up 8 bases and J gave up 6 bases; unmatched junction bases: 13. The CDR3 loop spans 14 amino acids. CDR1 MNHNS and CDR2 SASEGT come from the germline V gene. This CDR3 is CASRGTEPPGEQYF. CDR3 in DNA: TGTGCCAGCCGAGGGACAGAGCCCCCCGGCGAGCAGTACTTC.